These 15 T cell receptor beta chains were sequenced from one sample in a study of T cell repertoires in ileal Crohn's disease. Noted time point: neoterminal ileum biopsy at postoperative endoscopy, about 6 months after surgery. Assay used: immunoSEQ multiplex PCR; TCRdb lists only in-frame clones, some missing. The repertoire holds over 10,000 clones, with approximately 78% as singletons. The sequenced sample consisted of ileal tissue. Every receptor here comes from an adult with Crohn's disease.

Only one count was recorded for this clone. This chain joins TRBV27 and TRBJ1-1, with D perhaps matching TRBD1 (5 bases). The V gene's germline CDR1 is MNHEY and CDR2 SMNVEV (reference sequence). V was cut by 7 bases and J by 6 bases, with 18 bases left in between. This CDR3 has 14 residues. CDR3 sequence (DNA): TGTGCCAGCAACCAGGGAAGGGCAGGCGCTGAAGCTTTCTTT. It encodes CASNQGRAGAEAFF.

This chain connects TRBV23-1 to TRBJ2-7; unclear D gene. TRBV23-1 is marked as an open reading frame, function uncertain. The CDR3 totals 14 residues. Trimming left V 6 bases short and J 6 bases short, with 18 bases between. CDR3 amino acids: CASSPRRLSGEQYF. CDR3 DNA sequence: TGCGCCAGCAGCCCCCGGCGGTTAAGTGGCGAGCAGTACTTC.

The gene calls are TRBV5-4 and TRBJ2-5, with D perhaps matching TRBD2 (6 bases). This CDR3 has 15 residues. Germline CDR1 is SGHNT and CDR2 is YYREEE (reference sequence). Trimming removed 0 bases at V and 7 bases at J, with 16 bases between. Here the CDR3 DNA reads TGTGCCAGCAGCTTGGCCGAGTGGGGGGAAGGGACCCAGTACTTC. Amino acids: CASSLAEWGEGTQYF. Full variable domain (outside the CDR3, taken from reference TRBV5-4 and TRBJ2-5): ETGVTQSPTHLIKTRGQQVTLRCSSQSGHNTVSWYQQALGQGPQFIFQYYREEENGRGNFPPRFSGLQFPNYSSELNVNALELDDSALYLCASSLAEWGEGTQYFGPGTRLLVL.

DNA for the CDR3: TGTGCCAGCAGCTGGGGACTAGACACCGGGGAGCTGTTTTTT. This gives the protein CASSWGLDTGELFF. The rearrangement uses TRBV5-8 and TRBJ2-2; 8 positions match TRBD2. With 3 bases clipped from V and 3 bases from J, the junction kept 1 base outside the gene matches. Germline V gene sequence: CDR1 SGHTS, CDR2 YDEGEE. This CDR3 has 14 residues. The full variable domain, in which reference TRBV5-8 and TRBJ2-2 provide the parts outside the CDR3, is EAGVTQSPTHLIKTRGQQATLRCSPISGHTSVYWYQQALGLGLQFLLWYDEGEERNRGNFPPRFSGRQFPNYSSELNVNALELEDSALYLCASSWGLDTGELFFGEGSRLTVL.

The chain joins TRBV5-1 to TRBJ2-1; 7 bases agree with TRBD1. The CDR3 contains 15 residues. Germline values: CDR1 SGHRS, CDR2 YFSETQ. V dropped 0 bases and J dropped 6; count of bases not matched to a gene: 6. DNA of the CDR3: TGCGCCAGCAGCTTGGGGGGACAGTCGGGCAATGAGCAGTTCTTC. Amino acids: CASSLGGQSGNEQFF.

This chain joins TRBV28 and TRBJ1-2; D unresolved. V shed 6 bases and J shed 0 bases, with 8 bases lying between them. Germline loops: CDR1 MDHEN, CDR2 SYDVKM. The CDR3 loop spans 13 amino acids. CDR3 DNA: TGTGCCAGCAGGGACGGGACTAACTATGGCTACACCTTC. Translated: CASRDGTNYGYTF.

This clone showed up just once. This sequence joins TRBV18 and TRBJ1-4; D uncertain. Germline CDR1 KGHSH, CDR2 LQKENI. This CDR3 is 20 amino acids long. V was shortened by 3 bases and J by 0 bases, with 23 bases between the two germline ends. The CDR3 DNA reads as TGTGCCAGCTCACCTAACTCCCTGAGTTTTAAAACGGCAACTAATGAAAAACTGTTTTTT. Its translation: CASSPNSLSFKTATNEKLFF.

This chain joins TRBV27 and TRBJ1-4, with 8 bases that match TRBD1. The CDR3 covers 15 residues. The V and J ends lost 5 bases and 8 bases, in that order; junction bases with no gene match: 10. Germline V CDR1 and CDR2: MNHEY, SMNVEV (reference sequence). CDR3 DNA sequence: TGTGCCAGCAGTCCCCAGGACAGGGTTGGCGAAAAACTGTTTTTT. This sequence encodes CASSPQDRVGEKLFF.

This chain links TRBV27 with TRBJ1-3; 7 nucleotides line up with TRBD1. Trimming at V came to 6 bases and at J to 4 bases, leaving 12 bases not matched to a gene. Germline V gene sequence: CDR1 MNHEY, CDR2 SMNVEV (reference sequence). The CDR3 spans 16 residues. The CDR3 sequence is CASRVRQGLSGNTIYF. The CDR3 nucleotides read TGTGCCAGCAGAGTCAGACAGGGTCTGTCGGGAAACACCATATATTTT.

The sample holds one count of this clone. The rearrangement links TRBV2 to TRBJ2-3; tentatively, D is TRBD1 (7 bases). CDR1 SNHLY and CDR2 FYNNEI come from the germline V gene. Trimming stripped 6 bases from V and 3 bases from J, with 13 bases between. The CDR3 has 14 residues. In DNA, the CDR3 is TGTGCCAGCAGGGAGGAGGGGGCAACAGATACGCAGTATTTT. It codes for CASREEGATDTQYF.

The chain employs TRBV28 and TRBJ2-3, with a weak D call TRBD2 (5 bases). The CDR3 is 13 amino acids. Germline V gives CDR1 MDHEN, CDR2 SYDVKM. The V gene lost 10 bases and the J gene lost 5 bases, with 16 bases spanning the gap. CDR3 DNA: TGTGCCACTCTAGGCGGCGGGTTAGATACGCAGTATTTT. This codes for CATLGGGLDTQYF.

The CDR3 here is CSVGGTGGGETQYF. The CDR3 nucleotides read TGCAGCGTTGGGGGGACAGGGGGGGGAGAGACCCAGTACTTC. This rearrangement joins TRBV29-1 to TRBJ2-5; 11 positions match TRBD1. The CDR3 is 14 amino acids. Germline V gene sequence: CDR1 SQVTM, CDR2 ANQGSEA. J lost 4 bases, V lost 4 bases, and 5 bases had no gene match.

The chain employs TRBV19 and TRBJ1-4; D call uncertain. This CDR3 contains 15 residues. Germline CDR1 LNHDA, CDR2 SQIVND (reference sequence). Trimming took 3 bases from V and 2 from J, leaving 10 bases between them. CDR3: CASSIAGNTNEKLFF. The CDR3 DNA reads TGTGCCAGTAGTATCGCGGGAAACACTAATGAAAAACTGTTTTTT.

The sample holds one count of this clone. The chain uses TRBV5-1 and TRBJ1-4, with D possibly being TRBD1 (5 bases). The germline V gene has CDR1 SGHRS and CDR2 YFSETQ. Trimming cost V 9 bases and J 7 bases, with 10 bases left between them. The CDR3 runs to 11 residues. CDR3 bases: TGCGCCATCCTAAGGGGTGAAAAACTGTTTTTT. Encoded protein: CAILRGEKLFF.

The chain uses TRBV28 and TRBJ1-2, with D unclear. The CDR3 consists of 12 residues. With 8 bases removed from V and 0 bases from J, the gap between germline ends came to 7 bases. CDR1 is MDHEN and CDR2 is SYDVKM in the germline V gene. CDR3 DNA sequence: TGTGCCAGCGGAGTAGCTAACTATGGCTACACCTTC. It translates to CASGVANYGYTF.